This T cell receptor (beta chain) was obtained from a study of blood T cell repertoires in COVID-19. The wider study: Donors in the United States, Italy and Spain gave samples during acute or convalescent COVID-19. T cells, B-cell-depleted T cells, or PBMCs provided the cDNA or gDNA that served as material.

Germline V gene lookup returns CDR1 SGHTA and CDR2 FQGTGA. This CDR3 contains 14 residues. The trim removed 4 bases at V and 0 bases at J, leaving 1 base unmatched. Some clones are missing from TCRdb's copy, which holds only in-frame ones; the method was immunoSEQ multiplex PCR. This sample has 120,000 or so clones, with around four fifths found just once. The chain carries TRBV7-3 and TRBJ2-3; 7 bases agree with TRBD2. Specimen: peripheral blood. This clonotype was sampled from a man older than 75 with active or convalescent COVID-19. The CDR3 bases are TGTGCCAGCAGCTGGGGGGGTAGCACAGATACGCAGTATTTT. It codes for CASSWGGSTDTQYF. The full variable domain, its missing parts supplied by reference TRBV7-3 and TRBJ2-3, is GAGVSQTPSNKVTEKGKYVELRCDPISGHTALYWYRQSLGQGPEFLIYFQGTGAADDSGLPNDRFFAVRPEGSVSTLKIQRTERGDSAVYLCASSWGGSTDTQYFGPGTRLTVL.